This passage covers 27 T cell receptor beta chains from one sample sequenced in a study of control samples from healthy donors and cancer patients. TCRdb keeps only in-frame clones here, not all; method: immunoSEQ multiplex PCR. This sample has approximately 190,000 clones, with about 90% found just once. The sample was blood. The source is a man aged 25 to 40 in good health.

V gene TRBV19 combines with J gene TRBJ1-5; D remains unclear. V was clipped by 6 bases and J by 4 bases, with 10 bases between them. Germline CDR1 and CDR2: LNHDA and SQIVND (reference sequence). The CDR3 contains 13 residues. CDR3 sequence (DNA): TGTGCCAGTAGGGACTTCCCTAATCAGCCCCAGCATTTT. This codes for CASRDFPNQPQHF.

The V and J genes are TRBV28 and TRBJ1-4; TRBD1 is a possible D gene (6 bases). The CDR3 totals 17 residues. V lost 6 bases and J lost 0, with 17 bases in between. Per the germline V gene, CDR1 is MDHEN and CDR2 is SYDVKM. The DNA of the CDR3 is TGTGCCAGCAGCCCAGGGGTCGAGGGCGCAACTAATGAAAAACTGTTTTTT. Encoded protein: CASSPGVEGATNEKLFF.

V usage is TRBV5-1 and J usage is TRBJ2-5, with D possibly TRBD1 on 5 matching bases. This CDR3 is 14 amino acids long. CDR1 and CDR2 (germline): SGHRS, YFSETQ. V lost 6 bases, J lost 1 base, and 13 bases lay in between. CDR3: CASTRVGGQETQYF. CDR3 sequence (DNA): TGCGCCAGCACCAGGGTTGGCGGCCAAGAGACCCAGTACTTC. Full variable domain (outside the CDR3, taken from reference TRBV5-1 and TRBJ2-5): KAGVTQTPRYLIKTRGQQVTLSCSPISGHRSVSWYQQTPGQGLQFLFEYFSETQRNKGNFPGRFSGRQFSNSRSEMNVSTLELGDSALYLCASTRVGGQETQYFGPGTRLLVL.

The chain couples TRBV27 to TRBJ1-2, with 7 bases identical to TRBD1. V dropped 6 bases and J dropped 8; count of bases not matched to a gene: 12. From germline, CDR1 is MNHEY and CDR2 SMNVEV (reference sequence). The CDR3 contains 14 residues. The CDR3: CASRTLNRGGGYTF. The DNA for the CDR3 is TGTGCCAGCAGAACCCTCAACAGGGGAGGGGGCTACACCTTC.

J is TRBJ1-2 and V is TRBV19, with 7 positions matching TRBD1. This CDR3 has 14 amino acids. The V segment lost 3 bases and the J segment 6 bases; nucleotides outside the gene matches: 7. Germline-derived CDR1 and CDR2 are LNHDA and SQIVND (reference sequence). The CDR3, as DNA: TGTGCCAGTAGTATCGAGGGGGCGAGTGATGGCTACACCTTC. This codes for CASSIEGASDGYTF.

The rearrangement joins TRBV3-1 (or the pseudogene TRBV3-2) to TRBJ1-4, with D perhaps matching TRBD1 (5 bases). Trimming shortened V by 5 bases and J by 5 bases, and 15 bases separated the two germline ends. The germline V gene has CDR1 LGHDT and CDR2 YNNKEL (reference sequence). This CDR3 region has 15 residues. The CDR3 sequence is CASSGGDGLNEKLFF. In DNA, the CDR3 is TGTGCCAGCAGCGGGGGGGACGGACTGAATGAAAAACTGTTTTTT.

The V call is TRBV7-9, the J call TRBJ1-2, with D possibly being TRBD1 (5 bases). Trimming took 2 bases from V and 0 from J, leaving 16 bases between them. This CDR3 contains 17 residues. Per germline, CDR1 SEHNR and CDR2 FQNEAQ (reference sequence). In nucleotides, the CDR3 is TGTGCCAGCAGCTTACCCGGGACGACACCCACTAACTATGGCTACACCTTC. It specifies CASSLPGTTPTNYGYTF.

The V gene is TRBV27, the J gene TRBJ2-1, with 7 bases identical to TRBD1. This CDR3 has 16 residues. J gave up 0 bases and V 3 bases, and 5 bases lay outside the gene matches. CDR1 is MNHEY and CDR2 is SMNVEV in the germline V gene (reference sequence). This chain's CDR3 is CASSFTGVSSYNEQFF. The CDR3 DNA sequence: TGTGCCAGCAGTTTTACAGGGGTGAGCTCCTACAATGAGCAGTTCTTC.

V and J are TRBV11-3 and TRBJ1-4; D is unclear. V was shortened by 0 bases and J by 8 bases, with 13 bases between the two germline ends. This CDR3 has 15 amino acids. CDR1 and CDR2 from the germline V gene are SGHNT and YENEEA. CDR3 bases: TGTGCCAGCAGCTTAGATTTGCGGACCTCAGAAAAACTGTTTTTT. Translation: CASSLDLRTSEKLFF.

The chain recombines TRBV6-5 with TRBJ1-6; D not resolved. The CDR3 has 12 amino acids. Trimming took off 4 bases at V and 9 bases at J, with 7 bases between the two ends. CDR1 is MNHEY and CDR2 is SVGAGI in the germline V gene. CDR3 loop: CASSSIGSPLHF. As DNA, the CDR3 is TGTGCCAGCAGTTCTATAGGTTCACCCCTCCACTTT.

The chain is built from TRBV20-1 and TRBJ2-7; D unclear. V gave up 6 bases and J gave up 5 bases, with 11 bases separating them. Germline loops: CDR1 DFQATT, CDR2 SNEGSKA (reference sequence). This CDR3 is 11 amino acids long. The CDR3 here is CSAPGWNEQYF. DNA for the CDR3: TGCAGTGCCCCCGGGTGGAACGAGCAGTACTTC.

The chain is built from TRBV7-9 and TRBJ2-1; 7 nucleotides align to TRBD1. J was trimmed by 5 bases and V by 5 bases; bases with no gene match: 3. The CDR3 is 13 amino acids. Germline V gene sequence: CDR1 SEHNR, CDR2 FQNEAQ (reference sequence). The CDR3 sequence is CASSTTGDNEQFF. The DNA of the CDR3 is TGTGCCAGCAGCACAACAGGGGACAATGAGCAGTTCTTC.

V and J are TRBV2 and TRBJ1-3; D is unresolved. This CDR3 has 14 residues. Trimming removed 5 bases from V and 0 bases from J, with 8 bases in between. The germline gives CDR1 SNHLY, CDR2 FYNNEI. CDR3 coding DNA: TGTGCCAGCAGTACCGGTACCTCTGGAAACACCATATATTTT. Translated: CASSTGTSGNTIYF.

The chain recombines TRBV5-4 with TRBJ1-1, with D unclear. V dropped 3 bases and J dropped 3 bases, with 9 bases sitting between them. CDR3 length: 13 amino acids. CDR1 and CDR2 from the germline V gene are SGHNT and YYREEE (reference sequence). This CDR3 is CASSSARDTEAFF. The CDR3, as DNA: TGTGCCAGCAGCTCGGCCCGGGACACTGAAGCTTTCTTT.

This clone was seen only once. The CDR3 loop is CASSWSTGRRDTEAFF. The CDR3 region has the DNA TGTGCCAGCAGCTGGAGTACAGGGCGCCGGGACACTGAAGCTTTCTTT. V gene TRBV11-2 combines with J gene TRBJ1-1; weak D call: TRBD1 (6 bases). The CDR3 loop spans 16 amino acids. Germline assignment: CDR1 SGHAT and CDR2 FQNNGV. V was pared by 4 bases and J by 3 bases, with 18 bases between.

This chain connects TRBV28 to TRBJ1-5; no clear D. The V gene's germline CDR1 is MDHEN and CDR2 SYDVKM. This CDR3 is built from 14 residues. Trimming pared 2 bases from V and 2 bases from J, leaving 7 bases between. The CDR3 is CASSLGSGNQPQHF. DNA for the CDR3: TGTGCCAGCAGTTTAGGGTCTGGCAATCAGCCCCAGCATTTT.

The chain combines TRBV6-5 with TRBJ1-4; unclear D gene. Trimming stripped 2 bases from V and 4 bases from J, with 11 bases between. CDR1 and CDR2 from the germline V gene are MNHEY and SVGAGI. The CDR3 spans 15 residues. The CDR3 is CASSYQLGINEKLFF. The CDR3 DNA sequence: TGTGCCAGCAGTTACCAACTCGGTATTAATGAAAAACTGTTTTTT.

The chain couples TRBV5-1 to TRBJ2-1; D unresolved. The germline V and J ends were trimmed by 3 bases and 6 bases, with 7 bases remaining between them. The CDR3 consists of 12 residues. Germline V CDR1 and CDR2: SGHRS, YFSETQ. The CDR3 sequence is CASSWGSNEQFF. The DNA for the CDR3 is TGCGCCAGCAGCTGGGGTAGCAATGAGCAGTTCTTC.

The V call is TRBV9, the J call TRBJ2-2, with D perhaps matching TRBD1 (5 bases). This CDR3 is built from 13 residues. Deletions cut 4 bases from V and 7 bases from J, with 11 bases between. The V gene's germline CDR1 is SGDLS and CDR2 YYNGEE. The CDR3 nucleotides read TGTGCCAGCAGCAACAGGCAAGGCGGGGAGCTGTTTTTT. It specifies CASSNRQGGELFF.

The chain joins TRBV13 to TRBJ2-2, with D perhaps matching TRBD1 (6 bases). Germline lookup yields CDR1 PRHDT and CDR2 FYEKMQ (reference sequence). There are 12 residues in the CDR3. V was clipped by 5 bases and J by 5 bases, with 6 bases between them. The CDR3 sequence: CASSTGTGELFF. The CDR3 nucleotides are TGTGCCAGCAGCACAGGGACCGGGGAGCTGTTTTTT.

This clone came up once. This chain links TRBV6-1 with TRBJ2-2; no clear D. Per germline, CDR1 MNHNS and CDR2 SASEGT. The germline V and J ends were trimmed by 2 bases and 3 bases, with 16 bases remaining between them. CDR3 length equals 17 residues. CDR3 loop: CASSESPKSSDTGELFF. CDR3 nucleotide sequence: TGTGCCAGCAGTGAATCTCCCAAATCCTCGGACACCGGGGAGCTGTTTTTT.

This rearrangement joins TRBV27 to TRBJ1-2; the D is unclear. CDR1 is MNHEY, CDR2 SMNVEV, per germline (reference sequence). The CDR3 loop spans 14 amino acids. The V and J ends lost 6 bases and 5 bases respectively, with 16 bases between them. CDR3 in amino acids: CASRLGGSIYGYTF. DNA for the CDR3: TGTGCCAGCAGATTAGGCGGCAGTATTTATGGCTACACCTTC.

The rearrangement joins TRBV3-1 (or the pseudogene TRBV3-2) to TRBJ1-2; 9 bases fit TRBD1. Germline values: CDR1 LGHDT, CDR2 YNNKEL (reference sequence). Unmatched junction bases numbered 6, after V lost 4 bases and J lost 6 bases. The CDR3 loop spans 14 amino acids. CDR3 sequence (DNA): TGTGCCAGCAGCCTCCCGGGACAGGGCAATGGCTACACCTTC. Protein product: CASSLPGQGNGYTF.

The CDR3 protein is CASSPDGIPGYTF. The CDR3 nucleotides read TGTGCCAGCAGTCCGGACGGTATACCCGGCTACACCTTC. The V gene is TRBV5-6, the J gene TRBJ1-2; D ambiguous. Germline-derived CDR1 and CDR2 are SGHDT and YYEEEE. CDR3 length: 13 residues. The V and J ends lost 5 bases and 8 bases respectively, with 16 bases between them. The complete variable domain, with remaining parts taken from reference TRBV5-6 and TRBJ1-2, reads DAGVTQSPTHLIKTRGQQVTLRCSPKSGHDTVSWYQQALGQGPQFIFQYYEEEERQRGNFPDRFSGHQFPNYSSELNVNALLLGDSALYLCASSPDGIPGYTFGSGTRLTVV.

The gene calls are TRBV9 and TRBJ2-3, with TRBD2 identical over 7 bases. The CDR3 extends over 16 amino acids. CDR1 and CDR2 from the germline V gene are SGDLS and YYNGEE. The V segment lost 0 bases and the J segment 6 bases; nucleotides outside the gene matches: 10. The CDR3 DNA sequence: TGTGCCAGCAGCGTAGGGACGGGGACTATAGGGGATACGCAGTATTTT. Its translation is CASSVGTGTIGDTQYF.

CDR3 loop: CASSSGGPITEAFF. CDR3 nucleotide sequence: TGTGCCAGCAGTTCAGGGGGCCCGATCACTGAAGCTTTCTTT. This chain links TRBV27 with TRBJ1-1; 8 bases are a match to TRBD1. This CDR3 is built from 14 residues. Germline V gene data show CDR1 as MNHEY and CDR2 as SMNVEV (reference sequence). V shed 4 bases and J 4 bases; nucleotides not matched to a gene: 5.

V is TRBV5-1 and J is TRBJ2-1; 10 bases align to TRBD2. Germline CDR1 is SGHRS and CDR2 is YFSETQ. With 4 bases clipped from V and 4 bases from J, the junction kept 5 bases outside the gene matches. CDR3 size: 15 residues. The CDR3 nucleotides read TGCGCCAGCAGCGGCACTAGCGGGGCGTACAATGAGCAGTTCTTC. This sequence encodes CASSGTSGAYNEQFF.